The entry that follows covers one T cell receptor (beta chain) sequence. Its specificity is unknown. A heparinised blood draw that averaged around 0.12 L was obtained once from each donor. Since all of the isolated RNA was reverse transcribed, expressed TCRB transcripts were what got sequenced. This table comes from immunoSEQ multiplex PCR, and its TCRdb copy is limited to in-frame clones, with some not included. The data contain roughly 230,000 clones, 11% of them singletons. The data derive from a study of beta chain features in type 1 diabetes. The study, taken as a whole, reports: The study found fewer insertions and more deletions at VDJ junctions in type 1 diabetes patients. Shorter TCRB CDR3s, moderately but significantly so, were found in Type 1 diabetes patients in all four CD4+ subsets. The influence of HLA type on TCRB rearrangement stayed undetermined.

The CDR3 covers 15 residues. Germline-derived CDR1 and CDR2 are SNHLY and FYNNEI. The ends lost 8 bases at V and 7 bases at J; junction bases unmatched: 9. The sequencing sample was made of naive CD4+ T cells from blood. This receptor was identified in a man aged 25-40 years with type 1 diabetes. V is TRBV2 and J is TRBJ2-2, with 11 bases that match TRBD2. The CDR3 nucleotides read TGTGCCAGCCTCTTAGCGGGGGGGCAATTCGGGGAGCTGTTTTTT. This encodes CASLLAGGQFGELFF. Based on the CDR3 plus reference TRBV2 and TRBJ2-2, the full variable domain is EPEVTQTPSHQVTQMGQEVILRCVPISNHLYFYWYRQILGQKVEFLVSFYNNEISEKSEIFDDQFSVERPDGSNFTLKIRSTKLEDSAMYFCASLLAGGQFGELFFGEGSRLTVL.